Shown below are 25 T cell receptor beta chains from a single sample sequenced in a study of CD8 T cells in Susac syndrome. When the RNA was reverse transcribed, random hexamers were used with an input of roughly 0.45 to 1 ug. TCRdb called the immunoSEQ multiplex PCR reads again in MiXCR, with one record for every CDR3 protein. The table has 250,000 to 300,000 distinct CDR3 sequences, 70% to 90% seen once; the top ten hold approximately 0.11%. Sequencing was carried out using CD8+ T cells from PBMCs. The receptors were sampled from a human donor with multiple sclerosis.

A few counts support this clonotype. CDR3 region: CAIEMGNEAFF. The CDR3 coding sequence is TGTGCCATCGAGATGGGCAATGAAGCTTTCTTT. This sequence joins TRBV6-1 and TRBJ1-1; D is ambiguous. The CDR3 is 11 residues long. Trimming removed 10 bases at V and 7 bases at J, with 13 bases between. Germline values: CDR1 MNHNS, CDR2 SASEGT.

This chain connects TRBV20-1 to TRBJ1-2, with D tentatively TRBD1 (5 bases). In germline, CDR1 is DFQATT, CDR2 SNEGSKA (reference sequence). The CDR3 has 12 amino acids. V gave up 6 bases and J gave up 4 bases, with 12 bases separating them. DNA of the CDR3: TGCAGTGCACCCAGGGACGTCTATGGCTACACCTTC. It translates to CSAPRDVYGYTF.

The chain carries TRBV2 and TRBJ2-5; 7 nucleotides line up with TRBD1. The V and J ends lost 6 bases and 0 bases, in that order; junction bases with no gene match: 10. The germline gives CDR1 SNHLY, CDR2 FYNNEI. The CDR3 loop spans 16 amino acids. The CDR3 loop is CASRTLWDSDQETQYF. DNA of the CDR3: TGTGCCAGCAGGACCCTTTGGGACAGCGACCAAGAGACCCAGTACTTC.

This chain uses TRBV12-5 with TRBJ2-2, with TRBD1 as a possible D gene (5 bases). Trimming stripped 2 bases from V and 6 bases from J, with 22 bases between. Per the germline V gene, CDR1 is LGHNT and CDR2 is FRNRAP. CDR3 length: 18 amino acids. CDR3 amino acids: CASGLLGVVTRPSGELFF. The DNA of the CDR3 is TGTGCTAGTGGTTTGTTAGGGGTAGTCACCCGCCCGTCCGGGGAGCTGTTTTTT.

The V call is TRBV7-6, the J call TRBJ2-1; tentatively, D is TRBD2 (5 bases). This CDR3 contains 15 residues. Germline CDR1 reads SGHVS; CDR2 reads FNYEAQ. V dropped 1 base and J dropped 5 bases, with 12 bases sitting between them. This CDR3 is CASSLGGSVDNEQFF. The CDR3 nucleotides read TGTGCCAGCAGCTTAGGTGGGAGTGTTGACAATGAGCAGTTCTTC.

The chain uses TRBV29-1 and TRBJ2-1, with 14 bases identical to TRBD2. The CDR3 has 15 residues. Germline V lookup: CDR1 SQVTM, CDR2 ANQGSEA. After removal of 6 bases from V and 8 bases from J, the junction contained 9 bases not matched to a gene. CDR3 sequence: CSVSGGTSGRDEQFF. CDR3 nucleotides: TGCAGCGTCTCGGGGGGGACTAGCGGGAGAGATGAGCAGTTCTTC.

The gene calls are TRBV5-1 and TRBJ2-3; maybe TRBD1 (6 bases). Germline V gives CDR1 SGHRS, CDR2 YFSETQ. This CDR3 is 15 amino acids long. Trimming cost V 0 bases and J 0 bases, with 8 bases left between them. This CDR3 reads CASSLGDISTDTQYF. The CDR3 DNA reads as TGCGCCAGCAGCTTGGGGGACATTAGCACAGATACGCAGTATTTT.

CDR3 in amino acids: CASSSPTEGRLISGANVLTF. Here the CDR3 DNA reads TGTGCCAGCAGCTCTCCCACGGAGGGCAGACTCATCTCTGGGGCCAACGTCCTGACTTTC. V gene TRBV11-1 combines with J gene TRBJ2-6, with D perhaps matching TRBD2 (6 bases). V lost 4 bases and J 0 bases, leaving 22 bases between the germline ends. The CDR3 has 20 amino acids. The V gene's germline CDR1 is SGHAT and CDR2 FQDESV (reference sequence).

The chain employs TRBV9 and TRBJ1-2; D perhaps matches TRBD1 (5 bases). The length of the CDR3 is 14 residues. The V end was cut by 0 bases, the J end by 7 bases, with 13 bases between. From germline, CDR1 is SGDLS and CDR2 YYNGEE. Here the CDR3 reads CASSVVSGGRGYTF. The CDR3 nucleotides read TGTGCCAGCAGCGTAGTTTCTGGGGGTCGTGGCTACACCTTC.

This chain links TRBV2 with TRBJ2-1, with D maybe TRBD1 (5 bases). The V end was cut by 7 bases, the J end by 9 bases, with 10 bases between. This CDR3 has 11 residues. In germline, CDR1 is SNHLY, CDR2 FYNNEI. The CDR3, as DNA: TGTGCCAGCAAGGGGAAAATTGAGCAGTTCTTC. It translates to CASKGKIEQFF.

V is TRBV27 and J is TRBJ2-1; D might be TRBD2 (5 bases). V was pared by 5 bases and J by 0 bases, with 20 bases between. The CDR3 loop spans 18 amino acids. Germline-derived CDR1 and CDR2 are MNHEY and SMNVEV (reference sequence). The DNA for the CDR3 is TGTGCCAGCAGTCTAAAACACGGACTTTTGAGCTCCTACAATGAGCAGTTCTTC. Protein product: CASSLKHGLLSSYNEQFF.

This clonotype was counted only a few times. Here the CDR3 DNA reads TGTGCTAGTGGTTTGGTTTACGGGTGGCATGGCTACACCTTC. Residues: CASGLVYGWHGYTF. The chain couples TRBV12-5 to TRBJ1-2; no firm D call. The CDR3 loop spans 14 amino acids. Germline-derived CDR1 and CDR2 are LGHNT and FRNRAP. The ends were cut back, 0 bases at V and 6 bases at J, with 11 bases in the middle. Using reference TRBV12-5 and TRBJ1-2 for the parts outside the CDR3, the full variable domain is DARVTQTPRHKVTEMGQEVTMRCQPILGHNTVFWYRQTMMQGLELLAYFRNRAPLDDSGMPKDRFSAEMPDATLATLKIQPSEPRDSAVYFCASGLVYGWHGYTFGSGTRLTVV.

The rearrangement links TRBV28 to TRBJ2-1; the match to TRBD2 covers 13 bases. Losses at the gene ends were 3 bases for V and 3 bases for J; bases not matched to a gene: 20. There are 22 residues in the CDR3. Germline V gene lookup returns CDR1 MDHEN and CDR2 SYDVKM. CDR3 region: CASSFPTTTSGRAPANYNEQFF. CDR3 coding DNA: TGTGCCAGCAGTTTCCCTACTACTACTAGCGGGAGGGCGCCCGCGAACTACAATGAGCAGTTCTTC.

J is TRBJ2-2 and V is TRBV25-1; TRBD1 agrees at 8 bases. CDR3 length equals 15 residues. V dropped 4 bases and J dropped 2; count of bases not matched to a gene: 3. Germline V gene sequence: CDR1 MGHDK, CDR2 SYGVNS. The CDR3 DNA reads as TGTGCCAGCAGTGGCCCAGGGGGCAACACCGGGGAGCTGTTTTTT. This encodes CASSGPGGNTGELFF.

The V gene is TRBV4-1, the J gene TRBJ2-2, with D perhaps matching TRBD1 or TRBD2 (6 bases each). The CDR3 loop spans 17 amino acids. Germline V lookup: CDR1 MGHRA, CDR2 YSYEKL. Trimming removed 2 bases from V and 6 bases from J, with 19 bases in between. The CDR3 reads CASSQRGVLGNSGELFF. The CDR3 nucleotides are TGCGCCAGCAGCCAAAGGGGGGTTCTAGGGAATTCCGGGGAGCTGTTTTTT.

The V gene is TRBV19, the J gene TRBJ1-5, with D perhaps matching TRBD1 (5 bases). Germline values: CDR1 LNHDA, CDR2 SQIVND (reference sequence). The CDR3 totals 14 residues. Trimming left V 6 bases short and J 4 bases short, with 13 bases between. CDR3: CASRNGRDNQPQHF. In nucleotides, the CDR3 is TGTGCCAGTAGAAATGGCAGGGATAATCAGCCCCAGCATTTT.

This clonotype was observed a few times. This chain joins TRBV10-3 and TRBJ2-1; the D gene is possibly TRBD1 (5 bases). The ends were cut back, 0 bases at V and 4 bases at J, with 16 bases in the middle. Germline CDR1 ENHRY, CDR2 SYGVKD. This CDR3 comprises 17 residues. CDR3 protein: CAISESGSSKGYNEQFF. CDR3 nucleotides: TGTGCCATCAGTGAGTCGGGCAGTTCTAAGGGGTACAATGAGCAGTTCTTC.

As DNA, the CDR3 is TGCGCCAGCAGCGTGGACAGGGGGTTCAATTCACCCCTCCACTTT. It yields the protein CASSVDRGFNSPLHF. The gene calls are TRBV5-1 and TRBJ1-6, with 10 bases identical to TRBD1. The CDR3 runs 15 residues. J was trimmed by 7 bases and V by 4 bases; bases with no gene match: 5. In germline, CDR1 is SGHRS, CDR2 YFSETQ.

This chain connects TRBV25-1 to TRBJ1-4; TRBD1 is a possible D gene (5 bases). With 6 bases removed from V and 6 bases from J, the gap between germline ends came to 14 bases. The CDR3 extends over 14 amino acids. The germline V gene encodes CDR1 MGHDK and CDR2 SYGVNS. DNA of the CDR3: TGTGCCAGCAGAGACTGGGGGTCCGATGAAAAACTGTTTTTT. Translation: CASRDWGSDEKLFF.

The chain couples TRBV12-3 or TRBV12-4 to TRBJ2-7; D perhaps matches TRBD1 (6 bases). Trimming took 5 bases from V and 4 from J, leaving 12 bases between them. The length of the CDR3 is 13 residues. CDR3 DNA sequence: TGTGCCAGCAGTCTCAATACAGGGTACGAGCAGTACTTC. It encodes CASSLNTGYEQYF.

This clonotype came up a few times. The chain combines TRBV6-5 with TRBJ2-7; D is unresolved. The germline gives CDR1 MNHEY, CDR2 SVGAGI. The V end was cut by 2 bases, the J end by 2 bases, with 13 bases between. The CDR3 has 15 amino acids. DNA for the CDR3: TGTGCCAGCAGTTACGGGCCCCAGCCCGCCTACGAGCAGTACTTC. Translating gives CASSYGPQPAYEQYF.

The chain has TRBV12-3 or TRBV12-4 and TRBJ2-3, with D possibly matching TRBD2 (5 bases). Trimming left V 6 bases short and J 5 bases short, with 9 bases between. This CDR3 is built from 12 residues. The CDR3 reads CASSRGRDTQYF. The DNA of the CDR3 is TGTGCCAGCAGCCGAGGGAGAGATACGCAGTATTTT.

This clonotype has only a few counts. The chain couples TRBV7-2 to TRBJ2-1; TRBD1 or TRBD2 may be the D gene (7 bases each). With 3 bases removed from V and 1 base from J, the gap between germline ends came to 13 bases. The CDR3 sequence is 16 residues long. Germline-derived CDR1 and CDR2 are SGHTA and FQGNSA. The CDR3 DNA reads TGTGCCAGCAGCTTTACAGGGGAGGGTTCCTACAATGAGCAGTTCTTC. Translating gives CASSFTGEGSYNEQFF.

V gene TRBV20-1 combines with J gene TRBJ2-7; 13 bases fit TRBD2. With V trimmed by 6 bases and J by 3 bases, 11 bases remained unmatched. Germline V CDR1 and CDR2: DFQATT, SNEGSKA (reference sequence). The CDR3 spans 16 residues. The CDR3 DNA reads as TGCAGTGCCACGACTAGCGGGAGGATGTTTGTCTACGAGCAGTACTTC. Translating gives CSATTSGRMFVYEQYF.

The V call is TRBV4-1, the J call TRBJ2-1; D is possibly TRBD2 (6 bases). V lost 2 bases and J lost 3, with 14 bases in between. Germline V gene lookup returns CDR1 MGHRA and CDR2 YSYEKL. CDR3 size: 16 residues. CDR3 nucleotides: TGCGCCAGCAGCCAAACGAGCGGGTTCCTCTACAATGAGCAGTTCTTC. Translation gives CASSQTSGFLYNEQFF.